A selection of T cell receptor beta chains follows, all from one sample in a study of neurological immune-mediated disorders. TCRdb reprocessed the 5' RACE reads with MiXCR, giving one entry per CDR3 protein. Of fewer than 85,000 distinct CDR3 sequences in the sample, 3.9% are singletons; the top ten hold around 1.3%. The specimen sequenced was PBMCs. These receptors were collected from a man in his thirties or forties with multiple sclerosis. Each CDR3 is given with its conserved first and last residue. The order of the fields is V gene, clone size, D gene, J gene, CDR3 DNA, CDR3 protein. D genes are given only for firm matches. Clone size is given for some rows only: seen once, a few or many times, or a class if the clone is expanded.

V gene: TRBV20-1; clone size: many; D gene: TRBD2; J gene: TRBJ2-7; CDR3 DNA: TGCAGTGCTTCAGCGGGGGACACCTACGAGCAGTACTTC; CDR3 protein: CSASAGDTYEQYF
V gene: TRBV20-1; clone size: many; D gene: TRBD1; J gene: TRBJ1-1; CDR3 DNA: TGCAGTGTTGGCGGTGGGACAGGGGATGGGGCTTTCTTT; CDR3 protein: CSVGGGTGDGAFF
V gene: TRBV20-1; clone size: few; D gene: NA; J gene: TRBJ2-3; CDR3 DNA: TGCAGTCCCGCCCGATCGCTCTGGGGGGGCTCCACAGATACGCAGTATTTT; CDR3 protein: CSPARSLWGGSTDTQYF
V gene: TRBV27; clone size: many; D gene: TRBD2; J gene: TRBJ2-3; CDR3 DNA: TGTGCCAGCAGTGCCGGACTAGCCAGCACAGATACGCAGTATTTT; CDR3 protein: CASSAGLASTDTQYF
V gene: TRBV3-1; clone size: many; D gene: NA; J gene: TRBJ2-1; CDR3 DNA: TGTGCCAGCTTGGGAGGAGTCAATGAGCAGTTCTTC; CDR3 protein: CASLGGVNEQFF
V gene: TRBV5-1; clone size: few; D gene: NA; J gene: TRBJ2-7; CDR3 DNA: TGCGCCAGCAGCCTGGGAACGGGGCTGACCTACGAGCAGTACTTC; CDR3 protein: CASSLGTGLTYEQYF
V gene: TRBV2; clone size: few; D gene: TRBD1; J gene: TRBJ1-2; CDR3 DNA: TGTGCCAGCAGTCAAACGACAGGGAAAGGATCTGGCTACACCTTC; CDR3 protein: CASSQTTGKGSGYTF
V gene: TRBV20-1; clone size: few; D gene: NA; J gene: TRBJ2-3; CDR3 DNA: TGCAGTGCTAGAGATCTTACGAGGGCCTCGGATACGCAGTATTTT; CDR3 protein: CSARDLTRASDTQYF
V gene: TRBV5-1; clone size: many; D gene: NA; J gene: TRBJ2-3; CDR3 DNA: TGCGCCAGCAGCTTGGAAGCTCGGGTTCCAGATACGCAGTATTTT; CDR3 protein: CASSLEARVPDTQYF
V gene: TRBV20-1; clone size: many; D gene: TRBD1; J gene: TRBJ2-5; CDR3 DNA: TGCAGTGGAACCGGGACAGGGTGGGGGACCCAGTACTTC; CDR3 protein: CSGTGTGWGTQYF
V gene: TRBV20-1; clone size: many; D gene: NA; J gene: TRBJ1-5; CDR3 DNA: TGCAGTGCTAGAGATGGCAGGGAAAGTCAGCCCCAGCATTTT; CDR3 protein: CSARDGRESQPQHF
V gene: TRBV19; clone size: many; D gene: NA; J gene: TRBJ1-2; CDR3 DNA: TGTGCCAGTAGTATCTCAGTGGGCTATGGCTACACCTTC; CDR3 protein: CASSISVGYGYTF
V gene: TRBV7-9; clone size: many; D gene: TRBD1; J gene: TRBJ1-2; CDR3 DNA: TGTGCCAGCAGCCCCCCCGACAGGGGAGCTAACTATGGCTACACCTTC; CDR3 protein: CASSPPDRGANYGYTF
V gene: TRBV15; clone size: many; D gene: NA; J gene: TRBJ2-5; CDR3 DNA: TGTGCCACCAGCGGGAACTCGGTTGAGACCCAGTACTTC; CDR3 protein: CATSGNSVETQYF
V gene: TRBV25-1; clone size: many; D gene: NA; J gene: TRBJ2-7; CDR3 DNA: TGTGCCAGCAGTGATGAGCGTTCCTCCTACGAGCAGTACTTC; CDR3 protein: CASSDERSSYEQYF
V gene: TRBV5-1; clone size: many; D gene: NA; J gene: TRBJ1-1; CDR3 DNA: TGCGCCAGCAGCTTGGAGGGATCTGAAGCTTTCTTT; CDR3 protein: CASSLEGSEAFF
V gene: TRBV10-2; clone size: many; D gene: NA; J gene: TRBJ1-5; CDR3 DNA: TGCGCCAGCATGGTGGGGAAAAATCAGCCCCAGCATTTT; CDR3 protein: CASMVGKNQPQHF
V gene: TRBV5-1; clone size: few; D gene: TRBD2; J gene: TRBJ2-3; CDR3 DNA: TGCGCCAGCAGCGGGGCGGGGGGACCGAGGACAGATACGCAGTATTTT; CDR3 protein: CASSGAGGPRTDTQYF
V gene: TRBV20-1; clone size: NA; D gene: TRBD2; J gene: TRBJ2-1; CDR3 DNA: TGCAGTGCTCCTGACCGACTAGCGGGGGGATACAATGAGCAGTCCTTC; CDR3 protein: CSAPDRLAGGYNEQSF
V gene: TRBV6-1; clone size: NA; D gene: NA; J gene: TRBJ2-7; CDR3 DNA: TGTGCCAGCAGTGAGATGTCAGGGGGGCCCTACGAGCAGTACTTC; CDR3 protein: CASSEMSGGPYEQYF
V gene: TRBV5-1; clone size: many; D gene: NA; J gene: TRBJ2-6; CDR3 DNA: TGCGCCAGCAGTAAAGAGGCCCTCTCTGGGGCCAACGTCCTGACTTTC; CDR3 protein: CASSKEALSGANVLTF
V gene: TRBV6-6; clone size: few; D gene: NA; J gene: TRBJ2-2; CDR3 DNA: TGTGCCAGCAGGGGGGACGGGGGCACGAACACCGGGGAGCTGTTTTTT; CDR3 protein: CASRGDGGTNTGELFF
V gene: TRBV20-1; clone size: many; D gene: TRBD1; J gene: TRBJ2-5; CDR3 DNA: TGCAGTGCTAGAGATACAGGGGGCGGTTGGGAGACCCAGTACTTC; CDR3 protein: CSARDTGGGWETQYF
V gene: TRBV18; clone size: many; D gene: NA; J gene: TRBJ1-1; CDR3 DNA: TGTGCCAGCTCACCAAACATGAACACTGAAGCTTTCTTT; CDR3 protein: CASSPNMNTEAFF
V gene: TRBV21-1; clone size: many; D gene: NA; J gene: TRBJ2-7; CDR3 DNA: TGTGCCGGCACCCCTGGTTTCTCGGGACAGCACCCAAGTCCTGCAAGTATCGAGCAGTACTTC; CDR3 protein: CAGTPGFSGQHPSPASIEQYF
V gene: TRBV9; clone size: NA; D gene: NA; J gene: TRBJ1-1; CDR3 DNA: TGTGCCAGCAGTGGGGGGGTGGGAACTGAAGCTTTCTTT; CDR3 protein: CASSGGVGTEAFF
V gene: TRBV25-1; clone size: many; D gene: NA; J gene: TRBJ2-7; CDR3 DNA: TGTGCCAGCAGTGAAAAGCGGAAGACTTTACCGACCTACGAGCAGTACTTC; CDR3 protein: CASSEKRKTLPTYEQYF
V gene: TRBV3-1; clone size: many; D gene: NA; J gene: TRBJ1-3; CDR3 DNA: TGTGCCAGCAGCCCAGGGGCCTCTGGAAACACCATATATTTT; CDR3 protein: CASSPGASGNTIYF
V gene: TRBV4-2; clone size: NA; D gene: TRBD2; J gene: TRBJ2-3; CDR3 DNA: TGTGCCAGCAGCCAACCGCGGAGCGGGGGGGCCTGGGCAGATACGCAGTATTTT; CDR3 protein: CASSQPRSGGAWADTQYF
V gene: TRBV4-2; clone size: few; D gene: TRBD2; J gene: TRBJ2-3; CDR3 DNA: TGTGCCAGCAGCCAAGGAGTAGCGGGGGGTGTGGATACGCAGTATTTT; CDR3 protein: CASSQGVAGGVDTQYF
V gene: TRBV7-7; clone size: many; D gene: NA; J gene: TRBJ2-7; CDR3 DNA: TGTGCCAGCAGCCAAGACCAGGGCTACGAGCAGTACTTC; CDR3 protein: CASSQDQGYEQYF
V gene: TRBV4-1; clone size: many; D gene: NA; J gene: TRBJ2-7; CDR3 DNA: TGCGCCAGCAGCCCCGGGACTGCCACTATCTACGAGCAGTACTTC; CDR3 protein: CASSPGTATIYEQYF
V gene: TRBV15; clone size: many; D gene: NA; J gene: TRBJ2-5; CDR3 DNA: TGTGCCACCAGCAGAGATAACTCAGAGACCCAGTACTTC; CDR3 protein: CATSRDNSETQYF
V gene: TRBV5-5; clone size: many; D gene: TRBD1; J gene: TRBJ2-7; CDR3 DNA: TGTGCCAGCAGTCGCGGGACAGGGTGTTACTTC; CDR3 protein: CASSRGTGCYF
V gene: TRBV7-2; clone size: many; D gene: TRBD1; J gene: TRBJ1-2; CDR3 DNA: TGTGCCAGCAGACCGACAGGGTTTCGGTATGGCTACACCTTC; CDR3 protein: CASRPTGFRYGYTF
V gene: TRBV5-4; clone size: few; D gene: TRBD1; J gene: TRBJ2-7; CDR3 DNA: TGTGCCAGCAGCTCGAGTACCCGGACAGGGTACTCCTACGAGCAGTACTTC; CDR3 protein: CASSSSTRTGYSYEQYF
V gene: TRBV20-1; clone size: many; D gene: NA; J gene: TRBJ2-7; CDR3 DNA: TGCAGTGCTAGACTCGCAGTTAACGAGCAGTACTTC; CDR3 protein: CSARLAVNEQYF